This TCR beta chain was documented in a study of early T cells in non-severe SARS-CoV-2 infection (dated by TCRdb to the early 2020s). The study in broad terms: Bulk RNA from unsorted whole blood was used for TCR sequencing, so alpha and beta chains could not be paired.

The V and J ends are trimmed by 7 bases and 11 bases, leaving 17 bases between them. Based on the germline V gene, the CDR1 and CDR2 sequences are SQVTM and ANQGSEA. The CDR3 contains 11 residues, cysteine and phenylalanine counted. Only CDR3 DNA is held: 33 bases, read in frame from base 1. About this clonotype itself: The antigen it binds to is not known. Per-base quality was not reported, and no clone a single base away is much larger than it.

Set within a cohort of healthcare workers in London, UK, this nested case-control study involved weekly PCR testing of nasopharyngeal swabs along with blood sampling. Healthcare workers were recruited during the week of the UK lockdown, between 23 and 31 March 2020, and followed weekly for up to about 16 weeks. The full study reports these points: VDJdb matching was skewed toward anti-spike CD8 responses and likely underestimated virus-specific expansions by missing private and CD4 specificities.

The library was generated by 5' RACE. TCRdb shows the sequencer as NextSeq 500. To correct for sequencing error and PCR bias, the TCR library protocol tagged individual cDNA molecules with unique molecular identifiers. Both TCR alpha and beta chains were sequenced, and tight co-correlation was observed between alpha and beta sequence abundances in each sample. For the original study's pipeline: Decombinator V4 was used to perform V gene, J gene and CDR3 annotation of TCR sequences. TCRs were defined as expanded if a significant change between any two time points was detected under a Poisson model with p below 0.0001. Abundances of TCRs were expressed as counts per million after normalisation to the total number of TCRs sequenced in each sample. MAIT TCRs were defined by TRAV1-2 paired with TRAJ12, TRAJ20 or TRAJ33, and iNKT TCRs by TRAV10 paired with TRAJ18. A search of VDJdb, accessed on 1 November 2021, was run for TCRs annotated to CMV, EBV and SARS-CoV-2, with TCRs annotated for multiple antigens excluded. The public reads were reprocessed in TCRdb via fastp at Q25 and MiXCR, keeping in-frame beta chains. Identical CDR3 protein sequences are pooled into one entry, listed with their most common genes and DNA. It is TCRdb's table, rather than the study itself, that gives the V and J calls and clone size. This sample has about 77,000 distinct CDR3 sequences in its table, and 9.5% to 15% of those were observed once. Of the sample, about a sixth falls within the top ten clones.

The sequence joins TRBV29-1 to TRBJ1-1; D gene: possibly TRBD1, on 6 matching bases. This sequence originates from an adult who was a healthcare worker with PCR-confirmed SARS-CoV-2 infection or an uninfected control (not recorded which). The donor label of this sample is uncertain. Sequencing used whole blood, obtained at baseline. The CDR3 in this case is CSANDRSEAFF. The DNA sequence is TGCAGCGCCAATGACAGGTCGGAGGCTTTCTTT.